These T cell receptor beta chains were read from a single sample in a study of T cell changes during pregnancy in multiple sclerosis. Clones were sequenced by immunoSEQ multiplex PCR, and TCRdb holds only the in-frame ones, with some missing. The data show tens of thousands of clones, around 92% seen once. The sequencing used peripheral blood, collected after pregnancy. Every receptor here comes from a female donor with multiple sclerosis, enrolled in a pregnancy study. CDR3s leave out the opening cysteine and the closing phenylalanine or tryptophan. Expanded clones get a size class; other rows say once, few or many, or leave the size out.

TRBV7-3	TRBJ2-5	.	ASSPMGQSETQY
TRBV10-3	TRBJ1-2	once	AISHSPQTGGDGYT
TRBV27	TRBJ2-7	.	ASSLGQDRTIRGEQY
TRBV30	TRBJ2-1	.	AWGLAGGQAYNEQF
TRBV25-1	TRBJ2-7	.	ASSPPGIYEQY
TRBV6-1	TRBJ1-2	.	ASRTGTGYGYT
TRBV7-7	TRBJ2-5	.	ASSPQQGAWETQY
TRBV27	TRBJ2-1	.	ASSTGTVSYNEQF
TRBV7-2	TRBJ2-2	.	ASSLTSAVNTGELF
TRBV18	TRBJ2-2	.	ASSLDRGSTGELF
TRBV6-1	TRBJ1-2	once	ATFGGRENGYT
TRBV29-1	TRBJ1-2	.	SVSFPGHT
TRBV6-5	TRBJ2-1	.	ASRGQGRANEQF
TRBV19	TRBJ2-7	.	ASSRRGYEQY
TRBV6-5	TRBJ2-7	.	ASRQHYEQY
TRBV7-9	TRBJ1-1	.	ASGGQQGTGAF
TRBV6-1	TRBJ1-5	.	ASSDYRGVQPQH
TRBV4-3	TRBJ2-7	once	ASSPGFSYEQY
TRBV6-5	TRBJ2-3	.	ASREGTSTDTQY
TRBV18	TRBJ2-3	.	ASSPTGISTDTQY
TRBV5-1	TRBJ1-2	.	ASSTSGQNYGYT
TRBV6-5	TRBJ1-1	.	ASIKRAEAF
TRBV5-1	TRBJ2-5	.	ASSKGLAMQETQY